The clone carrying this TCR beta chain has ten or more counts. V lost 6 bases and J 1 base, leaving 15 bases between the germline ends. The CDR3 contains 16 residues. Germline values: CDR1 MNHEY, CDR2 SVGAGI. This sample was included in a study of T-cell memory formation after mild COVID-19. It was 5'RACE with constant-segment primers that produced the TCR alpha and TCR beta cDNA libraries, which carried sample barcodes and UMIs. TCRdb analysed the 5' RACE reads with MiXCR anew, one entry per CDR3 protein. Here the sample spans approximately 580,000 distinct CDR3 sequences, roughly 21% being singletons.

J is TRBJ1-4 and V is TRBV6-5; possibly TRBD1 for D (6 bases). The source material was PBMCs or a T cell subset sorted from them (not recorded which). The receptor was derived from an adult woman who had mild COVID-19 (a few samples of this study predate the infection). Cell type and time point are not known. The DNA for the CDR3 is TGTGCCAGCAGCAAGACGGGGGGCCGAACTAATGAAAAACTGTTTTTT. It specifies CASSKTGGRTNEKLFF.